Below are 30 T cell receptor beta chains sequenced from a single sample in a study of PD-1 blockade in classical Hodgkin lymphoma. This sample's time point: cycle 4 day 1 (C4D1), after more than 5 weeks of nivolumab. No patient escaped relapse after autologous stem cell transplantation, and brentuximab vedotin exposure varied. Repertoires were generated with immunoSEQ multiplex PCR, while TCRdb's copy carries only in-frame clones and drops some. Among 57,000 or so clones listed, around 90% were seen once. Source: peripheral blood mononuclear cells (PBMCs), taken before the fourth cycle of nivolumab. The receptors shown here come from a human donor with classical Hodgkin lymphoma.

The chain combines TRBV7-2 with TRBJ1-3, with TRBD1 matching 10 bases. J was trimmed by 4 bases and V by 5 bases; bases with no gene match: 11. The CDR3 contains 17 residues. Germline V gene data show CDR1 as SGHTA and CDR2 as FQGNSA. The CDR3 bases are TGTGCCAGCAGCGTCCAGGACAGGGGGAGGAGGGGAAACACCATATATTTT. Protein product: CASSVQDRGRRGNTIYF. Full variable domain (remainder filled in from reference TRBV7-2 and TRBJ1-3): GAGVSQSPSNKVTEKGKDVELRCDPISGHTALYWYRQSLGQGLEFLIYFQGNSAPDKSGLPSDRFSAERTGGSVSTLTIQRTQQEDSAVYLCASSVQDRGRRGNTIYFGEGSWLTVV.

The V gene is TRBV11-2, the J gene TRBJ2-7; TRBD2 matches 9 bases. The CDR3 runs to 15 residues. Germline CDR1 SGHAT, CDR2 FQNNGV. The J segment lost 7 bases and the V segment lost 1 base, leaving 8 bases of the junction unmatched. The CDR3 sequence: CASSLVPQAGGEQYF. CDR3 nucleotide sequence: TGTGCCAGCAGCTTAGTCCCCCAGGCGGGGGGGGAGCAGTACTTC.

The chain recombines TRBV15 with TRBJ2-5, with 16 nucleotides matching TRBD2. In germline, CDR1 is LNHNV, CDR2 YYDKDF (reference sequence). CDR3 length equals 20 residues. Trimming took 5 bases from V and 2 from J; bases not matched to a gene: 14. The CDR3 sequence: CATSPRRPGTSGGAQETQYF. DNA for the CDR3: TGTGCCACCAGCCCTCGACGCCCCGGGACTAGCGGGGGGGCGCAAGAGACCCAGTACTTC.

This chain joins TRBV27 and TRBJ1-1, with D perhaps matching TRBD1 (6 bases). Looked up from germline, CDR1 is MNHEY and CDR2 is SMNVEV (reference sequence). V was pared by 4 bases and J by 0 bases, with 15 bases between. This CDR3 spans 16 amino acids. The CDR3 region has the DNA TGTGCCAGCAGTTCCTCCGGACAGTTAATGAACACTGAAGCTTTCTTT. It translates to CASSSSGQLMNTEAFF.

The rearrangement links TRBV28 to TRBJ2-1; 12 bases agree with TRBD2. Trimming removed 6 bases from V and 6 bases from J; junction bases left unmatched: 9. The CDR3 spans 16 residues. Germline V gives CDR1 MDHEN, CDR2 SYDVKM. The CDR3, as DNA: TGTGCCAGCAGACCCACCGGGACTAGCGGGTCCAATGAGCAGTTCTTC. Protein: CASRPTGTSGSNEQFF.

This rearrangement joins TRBV7-9 to TRBJ1-1; possible D gene TRBD1, 5 bases. V lost 4 bases to trimming and J lost 0 bases, with 12 bases between them. CDR1 and CDR2 from the germline V gene are SEHNR and FQNEAQ (reference sequence). The CDR3 extends over 15 amino acids. CDR3 bases: TGTGCCAGCAGCTCCGCTGGGGGGATGAACACTGAAGCTTTCTTT. Its translation: CASSSAGGMNTEAFF.

V usage is TRBV6-5 and J usage is TRBJ1-1; weak D call: TRBD1 (5 bases). Trimming took 4 bases from V and 4 from J, leaving 19 bases between them. Germline loops: CDR1 MNHEY, CDR2 SVGAGI. CDR3 length: 16 residues. This chain's CDR3 is CASSSSPPGMITEAFF. For the CDR3, the DNA is TGTGCCAGCAGTTCCTCCCCCCCAGGGATGATCACTGAAGCTTTCTTT.

The rearrangement joins TRBV5-1 to TRBJ2-5; D is possibly TRBD1 (7 bases). Trimming cost V 0 bases and J 1 base, with 13 bases left between them. The germline CDR1 and CDR2 sequences are SGHRS and YFSETQ. CDR3 length: 16 amino acids. The CDR3 here is CASSLVGRGAQETQYF. The CDR3 DNA follows: TGCGCCAGCAGCTTGGTAGGCAGGGGGGCCCAAGAGACCCAGTACTTC.

The chain employs TRBV6-5 and TRBJ1-1; D possibly corresponds to TRBD1 (6 bases). This CDR3 has 14 amino acids. Germline V gene data show CDR1 as MNHEY and CDR2 as SVGAGI. The V end was cut by 2 bases, the J end by 4 bases, with 11 bases between. The CDR3 protein is CASSYLQGGTEAFF. Written as DNA, the CDR3 is TGTGCCAGCAGTTACCTACAGGGCGGCACTGAAGCTTTCTTT.

The chain has TRBV5-1 and TRBJ1-5, with unresolved D. From germline, CDR1 is SGHRS and CDR2 YFSETQ. This CDR3 is built from 15 residues. Trimming cost V 0 bases and J 3 bases, with 10 bases left between them. CDR3 sequence: CASSLGGSVNQPQHF. In nucleotides, the CDR3 is TGCGCCAGCAGCTTGGGGGGTTCGGTCAATCAGCCCCAGCATTTT.

This chain connects TRBV10-3 to TRBJ2-2, with 9 bases aligning to TRBD1. CDR3 size: 14 residues. CDR1 ENHRY and CDR2 SYGVKD come from the germline V gene. The trim removed 7 bases at V and 4 bases at J, leaving 4 bases unmatched. CDR3 nucleotides: TGTGCCATCACCGGGACAGGGCTCACCGGGGAGCTGTTTTTT. Its protein is CAITGTGLTGELFF.

The chain couples TRBV5-1 to TRBJ2-7; D might be TRBD1 (5 bases). CDR1 is SGHRS and CDR2 is YFSETQ in the germline V gene. V was clipped by 0 bases and J by 2 bases, with 9 bases between them. CDR3 length: 14 amino acids. CDR3 sequence: CASSLGTGPYEQYF. The CDR3 nucleotides are TGCGCCAGCAGCTTGGGAACAGGACCCTACGAGCAGTACTTC.

This clone showed up just a few times. The rearrangement uses TRBV5-1 and TRBJ1-5, with unresolved D. The V and J ends lost 0 bases and 1 base respectively, with 8 bases between them. Germline V gives CDR1 SGHRS, CDR2 YFSETQ. This CDR3 is built from 15 residues. For the CDR3, the DNA is TGCGCCAGCAGCTTGGATTCGGCCAGCAATCAGCCCCAGCATTTT. Encoded protein: CASSLDSASNQPQHF.

The chain links TRBV7-9 to TRBJ2-5; no reliable D call. Trimming left V 0 bases short and J 1 base short, with 3 bases between. The CDR3 is made up of 13 amino acids. Germline assignment: CDR1 SEHNR and CDR2 FQNEAQ (reference sequence). DNA for the CDR3: TGTGCCAGCAGCTTAGCCGTCCAAGAGACCCAGTACTTC. Protein product: CASSLAVQETQYF.

V is TRBV18 and J is TRBJ2-5; TRBD2 is a possible D gene (5 bases). The CDR3 runs to 14 residues. Trimming removed 7 bases at V and 7 bases at J, with 19 bases between. CDR1 and CDR2 from the germline V gene are KGHSH and LQKENI. The CDR3 nucleotides are TGTGCCAGCTTCCCGGGGTCCCCATTCGGGACCCAGTACTTC. Amino acids: CASFPGSPFGTQYF.

This clone appeared a few times. The chain joins TRBV7-9 to TRBJ1-1; D gene uncertain. The CDR3 length is 13 residues. V lost 0 bases and J 4 bases, leaving 6 bases between the germline ends. Germline V gene data show CDR1 as SEHNR and CDR2 as FQNEAQ (reference sequence). The CDR3 loop is CASSLAQTTEAFF. CDR3 DNA: TGTGCCAGCAGCTTAGCGCAGACCACTGAAGCTTTCTTT.

Concerning this clone: Within the sample, other DNA sequences also encode this same CDR3. V gene TRBV5-1 combines with J gene TRBJ2-7; perhaps TRBD1 as D (7 bases). The V gene lost 4 bases and the J gene lost 2 bases, with 13 bases spanning the gap. This CDR3 is 14 amino acids long. Germline V gives CDR1 SGHRS, CDR2 YFSETQ. The CDR3 reads CASSLEGQPYEQYF. In nucleotides, the CDR3 is TGCGCCAGCAGCCTGGAGGGACAGCCCTACGAGCAGTACTTC. Together with reference TRBV5-1 and TRBJ2-7, the CDR3 gives the full variable domain: KAGVTQTPRYLIKTRGQQVTLSCSPISGHRSVSWYQQTPGQGLQFLFEYFSETQRNKGNFPGRFSGRQFSNSRSEMNVSTLELGDSALYLCASSLEGQPYEQYFGPGTRLTVT.

This clone came up once. The V call is TRBV28, the J call TRBJ1-3, with D perhaps matching TRBD1 (5 bases). This CDR3 is 15 amino acids long. From germline, CDR1 is MDHEN and CDR2 SYDVKM. Trimming took 7 bases from V and 0 from J, leaving 13 bases between them. This chain's CDR3 is CASMGLSLSGNTIYF. The CDR3 DNA reads TGTGCCAGCATGGGGCTCTCCCTCTCTGGAAACACCATATATTTT.

The chain combines TRBV5-4 with TRBJ1-1, with 7 bases matching TRBD1. CDR3 length equals 15 residues. CDR1 and CDR2 from the germline V gene are SGHNT and YYREEE (reference sequence). J was trimmed by 2 bases and V by 0 bases; bases with no gene match: 4. The CDR3 loop reads CASSLGDSPNTEAFF. Written as DNA, the CDR3 is TGTGCCAGCAGCTTGGGGGACAGCCCTAACACTGAAGCTTTCTTT.

The CDR3 spells CANSLGRLNTEAFF. CDR3 bases: TGTGCCAACTCCCTAGGACGGCTGAACACTGAAGCTTTCTTT. The V and J genes are TRBV6-5 and TRBJ1-1, with D hard to call. Per germline, CDR1 MNHEY and CDR2 SVGAGI. With 10 bases removed from V and 0 bases from J, the gap between germline ends came to 15 bases. CDR3 length equals 14 residues.

This chain connects TRBV5-1 to TRBJ2-5, with D perhaps being TRBD1 or TRBD2 (5 bases each). Trimming shortened V by 5 bases and J by 3 bases, and 17 bases separated the two germline ends. CDR3 size: 15 residues. Germline V gives CDR1 SGHRS, CDR2 YFSETQ. CDR3 nucleotide sequence: TGCGCCAGCAGTAGAGGGGTCCAGGGTAAAGAGACCCAGTACTTC. It is translated as CASSRGVQGKETQYF.

Only a few counts were recorded for this clone. The J gene is TRBJ2-1, the V gene TRBV14; TRBD2 aligns across 8 bases. V lost 6 bases, J lost 6 bases, and 7 bases stayed unmatched. CDR1 and CDR2 (germline): SGHDN, FVKESK. The CDR3 has 14 residues. CDR3 in amino acids: CASSARGVGNEQFF. In nucleotides, the CDR3 is TGTGCCAGCAGTGCGCGGGGGGTTGGCAATGAGCAGTTCTTC.

The chain couples TRBV5-1 to TRBJ2-1; D is uncertain. Trimming removed 1 base at V and 8 bases at J, with 4 bases between. Germline V lookup: CDR1 SGHRS, CDR2 YFSETQ. CDR3 length: 11 residues. CDR3 in DNA: TGCGCCAGCAGCTTGTTCGATGAGCAGTTCTTC. Its protein is CASSLFDEQFF.

J is TRBJ2-7 and V is TRBV9, with D possibly matching TRBD1 (6 bases). V was clipped by 3 bases and J by 4 bases, with 14 bases between them. This CDR3 comprises 14 residues. Looked up from germline, CDR1 is SGDLS and CDR2 is YYNGEE. The CDR3 DNA follows: TGTGCCAGCAGCGCCACGTCACAGGGTTACGAGCAGTACTTC. It translates to CASSATSQGYEQYF.

The chain employs TRBV10-2 and TRBJ2-3; no clear D. Trimming pared 8 bases from V and 3 bases from J, leaving 9 bases between. Germline V gene sequence: CDR1 WSHSY, CDR2 SAAADI. The CDR3 covers 12 residues. The CDR3 is CASRQPTDTQYF. The CDR3, as DNA: TGCGCCAGCCGGCAGCCTACAGATACGCAGTATTTT.

The genes are TRBV6-1 and TRBJ2-6; the D gene could be TRBD1 or TRBD2 (5 bases each). Trimming took off 4 bases at V and 0 bases at J, with 16 bases between the two ends. Per germline, CDR1 MNHNS and CDR2 SASEGT. The CDR3 runs to 18 residues. CDR3 bases: TGTGCCAGCAGTGCCAATCCGGGACCCCTCTCTGGGGCCAACGTCCTGACTTTC. This encodes CASSANPGPLSGANVLTF.

The J gene is TRBJ2-7, the V gene TRBV30; TRBD1 matches at 7 bases. The CDR3 covers 15 residues. With 3 bases clipped from V and 6 bases from J, the junction kept 14 bases outside the gene matches. Germline V CDR1 and CDR2: GTSNPN, SVGIG (reference sequence). In nucleotides, the CDR3 is TGTGCCTGGAGCCACCCCGGGACAGCTCGGGCCGAGCAGTACTTC. Protein: CAWSHPGTARAEQYF.

The chain combines TRBV5-1 with TRBJ1-3; 7 nucleotides agree with TRBD1. This CDR3 is built from 14 residues. The ends lost 5 bases at V and 3 bases at J; junction bases unmatched: 5. Germline CDR1 SGHRS, CDR2 YFSETQ. This chain's CDR3 is CASRNRTGGNTIYF. The CDR3 DNA is TGCGCCAGCAGAAACCGGACAGGTGGAAACACCATATATTTT.

The chain employs TRBV6-5 and TRBJ1-4, with D unresolved. Germline V lookup: CDR1 MNHEY, CDR2 SVGAGI. CDR3 length equals 13 residues. V was trimmed by 2 bases and J by 4 bases, leaving 5 bases between them. As DNA, the CDR3 is TGTGCCAGCAGTTACCGCTATAATGAAAAACTGTTTTTT. Its translation: CASSYRYNEKLFF.

This clone showed up just once. The chain carries TRBV18 and TRBJ2-2; 11 bases fit TRBD2. The CDR3 loop spans 15 amino acids. Germline lookup yields CDR1 KGHSH and CDR2 LQKENI. After removal of 7 bases from V and 6 bases from J, the junction contained 7 bases not matched to a gene. CDR3 sequence: CASFPGTSGAGELFF. The CDR3 DNA reads as TGTGCCAGCTTCCCCGGGACTAGCGGCGCCGGGGAGCTGTTTTTT.